Each of the 16 T cell receptor beta chains below was sequenced from the same sample in a study of breast tumors, draining lymph nodes, adjacent tissues. From the multiplex PCR reads, TCRdb called clonotypes with MiXCR, one entry per CDR3 protein. This table holds approximately 230,000 distinct CDR3 sequences, less than 45% found once. Breast cancer patients provided tissue from their axillary draining lymph nodes. Sequencing was carried out using axillary lymph node tissue. The receptor set was obtained from a female donor with breast cancer. Some clones in this sample may be carry-over from other donors' samples.

The sample holds many counts of this clonotype. The chain employs TRBV20-1 and TRBJ2-3, with D perhaps TRBD2 (6 bases). Trimming removed 6 bases from V and 2 bases from J, with 18 bases in between. The CDR3 covers 15 residues. The germline V gene encodes CDR1 DFQATT and CDR2 SNEGSKA (reference sequence). The CDR3 loop is CSATGPPGDTDTQYF. The CDR3 bases are TGCAGTGCAACCGGCCCCCCGGGGGACACAGATACGCAGTATTTT.

This clonotype has a count of ten or more. The chain uses TRBV7-8 and TRBJ2-1; 9 bases align to TRBD2. Losses at the gene ends were 0 bases for V and 8 bases for J; bases not matched to a gene: 8. Germline assignment: CDR1 SGHVS and CDR2 FQNEAQ. This CDR3 is 16 amino acids long. The CDR3 region is CASSLARRGGHYEQFF. CDR3 bases: TGTGCCAGCAGCTTAGCGCGGCGGGGGGGCCACTATGAGCAGTTCTTC.

The gene calls are TRBV18 and TRBJ2-5; 7 positions agree with TRBD1. From germline, CDR1 is KGHSH and CDR2 LQKENI. The length of the CDR3 is 15 residues. After removal of 0 bases from V and 11 bases from J, the junction contained 12 bases not matched to a gene. CDR3 loop: CASSPPTGAGTHQYF. The CDR3 nucleotides are TGTGCCAGCTCACCACCAACAGGGGCTGGGACCCATCAGTACTTC.

This clonotype has a handful of counts. The genes are TRBV27 and TRBJ1-6; D is unresolved. CDR3 size: 13 residues. Germline assignment: CDR1 MNHEY and CDR2 SMNVEV (reference sequence). The V end lost 6 bases, the J end lost 3 bases, and 6 bases lay between the germline ends. CDR3 loop: CASRLGYNSPLHF. The CDR3 nucleotides are TGTGCCAGCAGACTTGGCTATAATTCACCCCTCCACTTT.

This clonotype was observed many times. This sequence joins TRBV4-3 and TRBJ2-1; D remains ambiguous. The CDR3 totals 15 residues. V was pared by 1 base and J by 7 bases, with 14 bases between. CDR1 and CDR2 from the germline V gene are LGHNA and YSLEER. The CDR3: CASSQVLATRNEQFF. The CDR3 region has the DNA TGCGCCAGCAGCCAAGTGTTGGCTACAAGGAATGAGCAGTTCTTC.

The genes are TRBV9 and TRBJ1-6, with 8 nucleotides matching TRBD1. The CDR3 loop spans 17 amino acids. The trim removed 0 bases at V and 7 bases at J, leaving 9 bases unmatched. Germline V CDR1 and CDR2: SGDLS, YYNGEE. DNA of the CDR3: TGTGCCAGCAGCGTAGACCCGCCGGGACAGGAAAATTCACCCCTCCACTTT. It specifies CASSVDPPGQENSPLHF.

This clonotype has ten or more counts. The chain recombines TRBV5-1 with TRBJ2-1, with TRBD2 identical over 10 bases. CDR1 and CDR2 from the germline V gene are SGHRS and YFSETQ. This CDR3 has 18 residues. With 4 bases clipped from V and 2 bases from J, the junction kept 12 bases outside the gene matches. The CDR3 reads CASSPRGGSGRAYNEQFF. In DNA form, the CDR3 reads TGCGCCAGCAGCCCCCGGGGGGGCAGCGGGAGGGCCTACAATGAGCAGTTCTTC.

This clonotype was counted ten times or more. This chain connects TRBV18 to TRBJ2-5; D remains ambiguous. V dropped 8 bases and J dropped 2 bases, with 6 bases sitting between them. Looked up from germline, CDR1 is KGHSH and CDR2 is LQKENI. The CDR3 consists of 11 residues. The DNA of the CDR3 is TGTGCCAGCAGTCCTCAAGAGACCCAGTACTTC. It codes for CASSPQETQYF.

The sample holds many counts of this clonotype. The gene calls are TRBV14 and TRBJ1-2; 7 bases map to TRBD1. The CDR3 loop spans 12 amino acids. The V and J ends lost 9 bases and 7 bases, in that order; junction bases with no gene match: 8. Germline lookup yields CDR1 SGHDN and CDR2 FVKESK. CDR3 residues: CASRTGARGYTF. The DNA of the CDR3 is TGTGCCAGTCGGACAGGTGCTCGTGGCTACACCTTC.

In this sample, this clonotype turned up many times. J is TRBJ1-3 and V is TRBV5-1, with 8 positions matching TRBD1. This CDR3 region has 16 residues. CDR1 is SGHRS, CDR2 YFSETQ, per germline. Trimming at V came to 4 bases and at J to 0 bases, leaving 6 bases not matched to a gene. In DNA form, the CDR3 reads TGCGCCAGCAGCCAACAACAGGGGGGCTCTGGAAACACCATATATTTT. This codes for CASSQQQGGSGNTIYF.

The chain couples TRBV7-9 to TRBJ2-6, with 10 bases aligning to TRBD1. The germline V gene has CDR1 SEHNR and CDR2 FQNEAQ (reference sequence). The trim removed 1 base at V and 0 bases at J, leaving 3 bases unmatched. The CDR3 extends over 18 amino acids. CDR3 bases: TGTGCCAGCAGCTTAGTGACAGGGGGCCACTCTGGGGCCAACGTCCTGACTTTC. Translating gives CASSLVTGGHSGANVLTF.

The chain combines TRBV24-1 with TRBJ2-3, with TRBD1 matching over 7 bases. V shed 5 bases and J 2 bases; nucleotides not matched to a gene: 12. The CDR3 covers 17 residues. Germline V gives CDR1 KGHDR, CDR2 SFDVKD. CDR3 residues: CATSARDRGQLTDTQYF. The CDR3 bases are TGTGCCACCAGTGCTAGAGATCGGGGACAGCTCACAGATACGCAGTATTTT.

This chain connects TRBV2 to TRBJ1-2, with 9 bases identical to TRBD1. The V gene's germline CDR1 is SNHLY and CDR2 FYNNEI. The V and J ends lost 7 bases and 8 bases, in that order; junction bases with no gene match: 11. This CDR3 spans 14 amino acids. In DNA form, the CDR3 reads TGTGCCAGCACCTCAACAGGGGGCCGCGGGGGCTACACCTTC. It is translated as CASTSTGGRGGYTF.

As regards this clonotype: One base away lies a much larger clone, so this may be a sequencing read error. The CDR3 spells CASSVGDGAGLPTNEQFF. For the CDR3, the DNA is TGTGCCAGCAGCGTAGGAGATGGGGCGGGACTACCTACCAATGAGCAGTTCTTC. The V and J genes are TRBV9 and TRBJ2-1, with 7 bases aligning to TRBD2. This CDR3 is 18 amino acids long. J gave up 6 bases and V 0 bases, and 15 bases lay outside the gene matches. Germline lookup yields CDR1 SGDLS and CDR2 YYNGEE.

Note on this clonotype: A much larger clone lies one base from this, so it may be a read error. The CDR3 sequence: CPSSQEIRYTDTQYF. As DNA, the CDR3 is TGTCCCAGCAGCCAAGAAATCAGGTACACAGATACGCAGTATTTT. The chain is built from TRBV3-1 and TRBJ2-3, with unresolved D. The CDR3 contains 15 residues. Germline-derived CDR1 and CDR2 are LGHDT and YNNKEL (reference sequence).

This clonotype was recorded many times. The chain links TRBV20-1 to TRBJ2-3; 9 nucleotides match TRBD2. This CDR3 has 15 amino acids. Germline CDR1 and CDR2: DFQATT and SNEGSKA (reference sequence). The J segment lost 2 bases and the V segment lost 2 bases, leaving 5 bases of the junction unmatched. The CDR3 sequence is CSARTASGVTDTQYF. The CDR3 DNA reads as TGCAGTGCTAGAACCGCTAGCGGGGTCACAGATACGCAGTATTTT.